A single sample is the source of the 19 T cell receptor beta chains below, sequenced in a study of blood T cell repertoires in COVID-19. Profiled with immunoSEQ multiplex PCR; TCRdb holds only in-frame clones, not every one. The top ten clones hold around 5.9% of a sample with about 130,000 clones, roughly 72% of them seen once. Source material: peripheral blood. The receptors derive from a man in his 60s with acute or convalescent COVID-19.

This clone was picked up a small number of times. The CDR3 region has the DNA TGCGCCAGCAGCCTGACAGGGAGCTACTCCTACGAGCAGTACTTC. Encoded protein: CASSLTGSYSYEQYF. The V gene is TRBV5-1, the J gene TRBJ2-7, with 7 bases fitting TRBD1. The germline V gene has CDR1 SGHRS and CDR2 YFSETQ. V lost 4 bases and J lost 0; bases outside the gene matches: 7. The CDR3 runs to 15 residues.

This clone has only one observation. V is TRBV7-9 and J is TRBJ1-6; 10 bases match TRBD1. There are 15 residues in the CDR3. In germline, CDR1 is SEHNR, CDR2 FQNEAQ (reference sequence). V shed 4 bases, J shed 9 bases, and the junction held 6 bases outside the gene matches. CDR3 DNA: TGTGCCAGCAGCTCACCGGGACAGGGGACTTCACCCCTCCACTTT. Residues: CASSSPGQGTSPLHF.

The rearrangement uses TRBV19 and TRBJ1-2; 9 nucleotides align to TRBD1. From germline, CDR1 is LNHDA and CDR2 SQIVND (reference sequence). V shed 6 bases, J shed 2 bases, and the junction held 7 bases outside the gene matches. The CDR3 covers 15 residues. The CDR3 loop reads CASSEQGAWNYGYTF. Written as DNA, the CDR3 is TGTGCCAGTAGCGAACAGGGGGCATGGAACTATGGCTACACCTTC.

The chain combines TRBV7-3 with TRBJ2-3; 7 nucleotides line up with TRBD1. The V segment lost 4 bases and the J segment 3 bases; nucleotides outside the gene matches: 1. CDR1 is SGHTA, CDR2 FQGTGA, per germline. The CDR3 extends over 13 amino acids. The CDR3 DNA sequence: TGTGCCAGCAGCTCGACAGGGACAGATACGCAGTATTTT. It specifies CASSSTGTDTQYF.

CDR3 DNA sequence: TGTGCCAGCAGCCAAGGGACAGGGATCTACGAGCAGTACTTC. Translated, it gives CASSQGTGIYEQYF. The V and J genes are TRBV3-1 (or the pseudogene TRBV3-2) and TRBJ2-7, with 8 bases that match TRBD1. The germline gives CDR1 LGHDT, CDR2 YNNKEL (reference sequence). V lost 1 base and J lost 3; bases outside the gene matches: 2. The CDR3 is made up of 14 amino acids.

V is TRBV6-1 and J is TRBJ1-1, with D unresolved. Trimming took off 2 bases at V and 0 bases at J, with 19 bases between the two ends. The CDR3 consists of 18 residues. Germline V gene data show CDR1 as MNHNS and CDR2 as SASEGT. The CDR3 loop is CASSEPDSRLPMNTEAFF. CDR3 sequence (DNA): TGTGCCAGCAGTGAACCGGATTCGAGGCTACCAATGAACACTGAAGCTTTCTTT.

V gene TRBV7-3 combines with J gene TRBJ2-1, with D perhaps TRBD2 (5 bases). In germline, CDR1 is SGHTA, CDR2 FQGTGA. The CDR3 covers 15 residues. Trimming removed 2 bases from V and 7 bases from J, with 15 bases in between. CDR3 loop: CASSLVRTSGNEQFF. The CDR3 bases are TGTGCCAGCAGCTTAGTAAGAACTAGTGGGAATGAGCAGTTCTTC.

The chain couples TRBV18 to TRBJ2-1; 7 bases are shared with TRBD1. The CDR3 is 16 amino acids. Germline CDR1 reads KGHSH; CDR2 reads LQKENI. V dropped 4 bases and J dropped 6; count of bases not matched to a gene: 12. Here the CDR3 DNA reads TGTGCCAGCTCACTCATAGCCGGGACAGAGGGCAATGAGCAGTTCTTC. Its translation: CASSLIAGTEGNEQFF.

The CDR3 DNA follows: TGTGCCAGCAAGGACAGGGGGCAGATACCCCTCCACTTT. It specifies CASKDRGQIPLHF. V gene TRBV12-3 or TRBV12-4 combines with J gene TRBJ1-6, with 11 nucleotides matching TRBD1. The CDR3 is 13 residues long. Unmatched junction bases numbered 5, after V lost 7 bases and J lost 12 bases.

The chain has TRBV5-1 and TRBJ1-2; D ambiguous. Trimming took off 6 bases at V and 4 bases at J, with 16 bases between the two ends. The germline V gene encodes CDR1 SGHRS and CDR2 YFSETQ. The CDR3 length is 14 residues. Here the CDR3 DNA reads TGCGCCAGCACTCAAGGTTTGTCGGGCTATGGCTACACCTTC. This sequence encodes CASTQGLSGYGYTF.

The chain combines TRBV9 with TRBJ1-2, with a weak D call TRBD1 (5 bases). The CDR3 is 15 amino acids. The V end was cut by 7 bases, the J end by 6 bases, with 22 bases between. Germline V gives CDR1 SGDLS, CDR2 YYNGEE. The DNA of the CDR3 is TGTGCCAGCCAAGCGGGCGTCTGGGGGGAGGATGGCTACACCTTC. It codes for CASQAGVWGEDGYTF.

The rearrangement joins TRBV6-5 to TRBJ2-1, with D perhaps TRBD1 (6 bases). CDR1 and CDR2 from the germline V gene are MNHEY and SVGAGI. V gave up 4 bases and J gave up 8 bases, with 18 bases separating them. The CDR3 has 15 amino acids. The CDR3 loop reads CASSWMQGKLYEQFF. DNA for the CDR3: TGTGCCAGCAGTTGGATGCAGGGGAAACTCTATGAGCAGTTCTTC.

The rearrangement uses TRBV12-5 and TRBJ2-7; 9 nucleotides match TRBD1. CDR3 length equals 16 residues. Per germline, CDR1 LGHNT and CDR2 FRNRAP. Trimming took 2 bases from V and 3 from J; bases not matched to a gene: 8. The CDR3 region is CASGLRTGGESYEQYF. CDR3 sequence (DNA): TGTGCTAGTGGTTTGAGAACAGGGGGCGAAAGCTACGAGCAGTACTTC.

The J gene is TRBJ2-1, the V gene TRBV19; D is possibly TRBD1 (5 bases). Trimming removed 7 bases at V and 3 bases at J, with 13 bases between. Germline V gene sequence: CDR1 LNHDA, CDR2 SQIVND (reference sequence). The length of the CDR3 is 14 residues. CDR3: CASKGRAIYNEQFF. The DNA for the CDR3 is TGTGCCAGTAAAGGCAGGGCCATCTACAATGAGCAGTTCTTC.

The chain employs TRBV7-8 and TRBJ1-2; a weak D match, TRBD1 (5 bases). Germline V gene sequence: CDR1 SGHVS, CDR2 FQNEAQ. V dropped 3 bases and J dropped 8 bases, with 10 bases sitting between them. The CDR3 sequence is 12 residues long. DNA of the CDR3: TGTGCCAGCAGCTTTGGGGGGGAAGGCTACACCTTC. Translated: CASSFGGEGYTF.

The V call is TRBV5-1, the J call TRBJ1-2, with a tentative D call TRBD1 (5 bases). V shed 1 base and J shed 8 bases, with 15 bases lying between them. The CDR3 runs to 14 residues. The V gene's germline CDR1 is SGHRS and CDR2 YFSETQ. The CDR3 sequence is CASSLPSTGRGYTF. CDR3 DNA: TGCGCCAGCAGCTTGCCCAGCACAGGACGAGGCTACACCTTC.

The CDR3 is CASSFLPPSSYNEQFF. CDR3 sequence (DNA): TGCGCCAGCAGCTTTTTGCCGCCTAGCTCCTACAATGAGCAGTTCTTC. The chain combines TRBV5-1 with TRBJ2-1; no reliable D call. The CDR3 totals 16 residues. Trimming took 2 bases from V and 0 from J, leaving 12 bases between them. Germline V CDR1 and CDR2: SGHRS, YFSETQ.

This clone was seen a single time. This chain joins TRBV7-6 and TRBJ1-5, with 8 bases aligning to TRBD1. Germline V gives CDR1 SGHVS, CDR2 FNYEAQ. The V segment lost 5 bases and the J segment 6 bases; nucleotides outside the gene matches: 12. The CDR3 is made up of 16 amino acids. The CDR3 reads CASSQGAEEWVQPQHF. In nucleotides, the CDR3 is TGTGCCAGCAGCCAGGGGGCCGAGGAGTGGGTTCAGCCCCAGCATTTT.

This clone was seen only a few times. CDR3 residues: CASSTGLAVNYEQYF. Written as DNA, the CDR3 is TGTGCCAGCAGCACTGGACTAGCGGTAAACTACGAGCAGTACTTC. The chain carries TRBV5-6 and TRBJ2-7; TRBD2 aligns across 10 bases. The V and J ends lost 4 bases and 3 bases, in that order; junction bases with no gene match: 7. This CDR3 is 15 amino acids long. CDR1 and CDR2 (germline): SGHDT, YYEEEE.